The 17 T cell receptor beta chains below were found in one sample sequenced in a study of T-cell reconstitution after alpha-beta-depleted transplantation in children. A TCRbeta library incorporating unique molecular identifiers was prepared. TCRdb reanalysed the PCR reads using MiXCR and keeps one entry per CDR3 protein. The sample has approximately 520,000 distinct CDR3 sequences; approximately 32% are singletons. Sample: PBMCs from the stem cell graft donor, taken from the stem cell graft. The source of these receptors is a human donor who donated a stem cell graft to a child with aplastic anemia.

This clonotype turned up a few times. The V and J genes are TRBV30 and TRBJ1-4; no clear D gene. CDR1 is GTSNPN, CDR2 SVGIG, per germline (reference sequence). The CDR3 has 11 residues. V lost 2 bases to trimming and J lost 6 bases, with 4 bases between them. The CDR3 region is CAWSRDEKLFF. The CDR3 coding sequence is TGTGCCTGGAGTAGGGATGAAAAACTGTTTTTT.

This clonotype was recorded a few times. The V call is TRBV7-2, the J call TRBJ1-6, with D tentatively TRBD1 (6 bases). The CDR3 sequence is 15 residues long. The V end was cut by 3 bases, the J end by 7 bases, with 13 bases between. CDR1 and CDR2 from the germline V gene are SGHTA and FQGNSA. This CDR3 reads CASSLAGQSNSPLHF. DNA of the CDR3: TGTGCCAGCAGCTTGGCCGGACAGTCAAATTCACCCCTCCACTTT.

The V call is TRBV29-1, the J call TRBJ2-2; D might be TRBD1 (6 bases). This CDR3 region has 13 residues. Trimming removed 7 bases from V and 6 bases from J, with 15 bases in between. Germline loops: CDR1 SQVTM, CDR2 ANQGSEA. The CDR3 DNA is TGCAGCGGTAGACAGGATTTTCCCGGGGAGCTGTTTTTT. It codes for CSGRQDFPGELFF.

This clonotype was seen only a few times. The CDR3, as DNA: TGCAGTGCTAGACGGGGCGGAGCCAATCAGCCCCAGCATTTT. Amino acid sequence: CSARRGGANQPQHF. This sequence joins TRBV20-1 and TRBJ1-5; a possible D gene is TRBD1 (5 bases). CDR1 and CDR2 (germline): DFQATT, SNEGSKA (reference sequence). The CDR3 is made up of 14 amino acids. The V end lost 2 bases, the J end lost 3 bases, and 11 bases lay between the germline ends.

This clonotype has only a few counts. The CDR3 reads CSATEGLYGYTF. The CDR3 nucleotides read TGCAGTGCTACCGAAGGGCTTTATGGCTACACCTTC. The V gene is TRBV20-1, the J gene TRBJ1-2; D is unclear. Trimming cost V 4 bases and J 5 bases, with 11 bases left between them. The CDR3 consists of 12 residues. Germline CDR1 is DFQATT and CDR2 is SNEGSKA (reference sequence).

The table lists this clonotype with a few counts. The CDR3 nucleotides read TGTGCCAGCAGGAGAAAAAGGGACAGTACCACTGAAGCTTTCTTT. It translates to CASRRKRDSTTEAFF. V gene TRBV6-5 combines with J gene TRBJ1-1, with 7 bases that match TRBD1. The CDR3 extends over 15 amino acids. V dropped 6 bases and J dropped 4; count of bases not matched to a gene: 11. CDR1 and CDR2 from the germline V gene are MNHEY and SVGAGI.

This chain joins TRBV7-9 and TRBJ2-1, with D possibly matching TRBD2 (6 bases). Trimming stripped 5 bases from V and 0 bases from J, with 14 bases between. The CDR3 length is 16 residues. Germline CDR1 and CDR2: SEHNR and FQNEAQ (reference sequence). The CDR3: CASSPRAGASYNEQFF. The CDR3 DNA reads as TGTGCCAGCAGCCCCAGAGCGGGTGCCTCCTACAATGAGCAGTTCTTC. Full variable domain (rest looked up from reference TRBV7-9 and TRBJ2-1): DTGVSQNPRHKITKRGQNVTFRCDPISEHNRLYWYRQTLGQGPEFLTYFQNEAQLEKSRLLSDRFSAERPKGSFSTLEIQRTEQGDSAMYLCASSPRAGASYNEQFFGPGTRLTVL.

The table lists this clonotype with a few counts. The CDR3 DNA sequence: TGCAGTGCTAGAGACCCACTGACTAGCGGGAGAGTCACCGGGGAGCTGTTTTTT. This encodes CSARDPLTSGRVTGELFF. The V gene is TRBV20-1, the J gene TRBJ2-2; 12 nucleotides line up with TRBD2. The CDR3 extends over 18 amino acids. J gave up 4 bases and V 0 bases, and 9 bases lay outside the gene matches. Germline-derived CDR1 and CDR2 are DFQATT and SNEGSKA (reference sequence).

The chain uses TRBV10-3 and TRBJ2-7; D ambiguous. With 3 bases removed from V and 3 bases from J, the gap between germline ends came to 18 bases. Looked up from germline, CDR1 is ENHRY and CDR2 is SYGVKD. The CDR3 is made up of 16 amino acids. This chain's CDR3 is CAISDPGRQTGYEQYV. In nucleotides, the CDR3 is TGTGCCATCAGTGACCCCGGTCGGCAGACCGGCTACGAGCAGTACGTC.

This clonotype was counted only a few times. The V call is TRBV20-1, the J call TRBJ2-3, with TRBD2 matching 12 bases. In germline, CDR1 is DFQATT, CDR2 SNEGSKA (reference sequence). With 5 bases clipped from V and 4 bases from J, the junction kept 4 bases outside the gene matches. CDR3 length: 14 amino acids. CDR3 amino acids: CSAPRLAGADTQYF. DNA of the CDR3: TGCAGTGCTCCTAGACTAGCGGGAGCAGATACGCAGTATTTT.

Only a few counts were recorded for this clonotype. The CDR3 sequence: CASTIKGQGDQPQHF. The CDR3 DNA is TGTGCCAGCACCATCAAAGGACAGGGCGATCAGCCCCAGCATTTT. This rearrangement joins TRBV12-3 or TRBV12-4 to TRBJ1-5, with 8 bases matching TRBD1. This CDR3 contains 15 residues. Losses at the gene ends were 7 bases for V and 5 bases for J; bases not matched to a gene: 10.

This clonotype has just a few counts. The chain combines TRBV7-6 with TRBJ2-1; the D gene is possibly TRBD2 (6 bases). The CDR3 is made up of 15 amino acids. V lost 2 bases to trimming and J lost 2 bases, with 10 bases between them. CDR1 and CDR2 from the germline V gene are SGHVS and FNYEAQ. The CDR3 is CASSLIAAPYNEQFF. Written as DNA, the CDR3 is TGTGCCAGCAGCTTAATAGCGGCACCCTACAATGAGCAGTTCTTC. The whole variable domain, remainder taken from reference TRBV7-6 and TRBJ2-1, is GAGVSQSPRYKVTKRGQDVALRCDPISGHVSLYWYRQALGQGPEFLTYFNYEAQQDKSGLPNDRFSAERPEGSISTLTIQRTEQRDSAMYRCASSLIAAPYNEQFFGPGTRLTVL.

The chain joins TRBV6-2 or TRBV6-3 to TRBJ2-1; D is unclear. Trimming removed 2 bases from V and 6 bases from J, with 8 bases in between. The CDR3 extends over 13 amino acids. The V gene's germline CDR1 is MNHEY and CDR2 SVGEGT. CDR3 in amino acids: CASSYVALNEQFF. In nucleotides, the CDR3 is TGTGCCAGCAGTTACGTAGCCCTCAATGAGCAGTTCTTC.

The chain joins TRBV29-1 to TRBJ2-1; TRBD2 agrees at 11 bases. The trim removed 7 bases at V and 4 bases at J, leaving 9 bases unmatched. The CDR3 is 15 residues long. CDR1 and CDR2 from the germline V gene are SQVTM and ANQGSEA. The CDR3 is CSGILAGGSYNEQFF. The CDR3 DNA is TGCAGCGGCATTCTAGCGGGAGGTAGTTACAATGAGCAGTTCTTC.

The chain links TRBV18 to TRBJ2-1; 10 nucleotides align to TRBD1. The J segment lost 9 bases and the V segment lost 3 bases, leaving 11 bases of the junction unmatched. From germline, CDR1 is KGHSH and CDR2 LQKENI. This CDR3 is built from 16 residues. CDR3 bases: TGTGCCAGCTCACCTCAAAGGACAGGGGGAAATGGTGAGCAGTTCTTC. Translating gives CASSPQRTGGNGEQFF.

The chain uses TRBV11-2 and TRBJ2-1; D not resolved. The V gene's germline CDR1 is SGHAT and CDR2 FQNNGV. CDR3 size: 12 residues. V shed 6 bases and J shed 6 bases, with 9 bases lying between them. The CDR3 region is CASSAKSNEQFF. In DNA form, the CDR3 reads TGTGCCAGCAGTGCGAAAAGCAATGAGCAGTTCTTC.

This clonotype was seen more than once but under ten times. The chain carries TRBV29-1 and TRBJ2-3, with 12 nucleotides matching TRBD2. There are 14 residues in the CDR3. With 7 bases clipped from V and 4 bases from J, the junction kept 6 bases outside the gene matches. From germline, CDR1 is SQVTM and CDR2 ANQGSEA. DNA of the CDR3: TGCAGCGCCTATCTAGCGGGAGGGCCAGATACGCAGTATTTT. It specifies CSAYLAGGPDTQYF.